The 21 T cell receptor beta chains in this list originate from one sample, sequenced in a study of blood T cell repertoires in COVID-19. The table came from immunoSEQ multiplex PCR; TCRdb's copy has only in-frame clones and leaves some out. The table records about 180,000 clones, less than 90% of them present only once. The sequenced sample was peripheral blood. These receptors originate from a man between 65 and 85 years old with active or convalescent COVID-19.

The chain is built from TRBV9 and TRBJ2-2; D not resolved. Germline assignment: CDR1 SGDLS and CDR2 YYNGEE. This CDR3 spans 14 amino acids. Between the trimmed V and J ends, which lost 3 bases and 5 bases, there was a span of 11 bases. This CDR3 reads CASSDRLQTGELFF. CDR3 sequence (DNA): TGTGCCAGCAGCGACCGACTCCAAACCGGGGAGCTGTTTTTT. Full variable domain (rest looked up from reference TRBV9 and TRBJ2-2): DSGVTQTPKHLITATGQRVTLRCSPRSGDLSVYWYQQSLDQGLQFLIQYYNGEERAKGNILERFSAQQFPDLHSELNLSSLELGDSALYFCASSDRLQTGELFFGEGSRLTVL.

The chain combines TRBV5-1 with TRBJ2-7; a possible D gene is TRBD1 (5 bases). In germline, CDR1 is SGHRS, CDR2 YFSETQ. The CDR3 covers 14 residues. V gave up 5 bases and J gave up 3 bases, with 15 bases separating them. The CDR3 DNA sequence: TGCGCCAGCAGACAAGATTGGGGCAGCTACGAGCAGTACTTC. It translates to CASRQDWGSYEQYF.

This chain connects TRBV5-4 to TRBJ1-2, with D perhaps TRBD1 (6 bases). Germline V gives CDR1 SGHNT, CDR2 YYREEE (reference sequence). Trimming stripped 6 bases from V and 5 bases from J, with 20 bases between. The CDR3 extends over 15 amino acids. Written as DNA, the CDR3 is TGTGCCAGCAACCAGATAACGGCAGGGGTGTATGGCTACACCTTC. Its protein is CASNQITAGVYGYTF.

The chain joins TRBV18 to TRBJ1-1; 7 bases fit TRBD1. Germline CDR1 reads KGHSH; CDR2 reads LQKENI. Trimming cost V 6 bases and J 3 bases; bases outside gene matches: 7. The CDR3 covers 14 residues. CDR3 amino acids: CASSKGRGDTEAFF. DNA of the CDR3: TGTGCCAGCTCTAAGGGCAGGGGGGACACTGAAGCTTTCTTT. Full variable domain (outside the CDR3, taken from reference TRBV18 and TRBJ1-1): NAGVMQNPRHLVRRRGQEARLRCSPMKGHSHVYWYRQLPEEGLKFMVYLQKENIIDESGMPKERFSAEFPKEGPSILRIQQVVRGDSAAYFCASSKGRGDTEAFFGQGTRLTVV.

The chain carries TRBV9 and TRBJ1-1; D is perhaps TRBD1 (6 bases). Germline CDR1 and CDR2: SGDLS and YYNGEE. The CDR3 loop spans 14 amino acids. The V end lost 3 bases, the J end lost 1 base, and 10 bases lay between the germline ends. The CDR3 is CASSAEQGNTEAFF. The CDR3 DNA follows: TGTGCCAGCAGCGCGGAACAGGGGAACACTGAAGCTTTCTTT.

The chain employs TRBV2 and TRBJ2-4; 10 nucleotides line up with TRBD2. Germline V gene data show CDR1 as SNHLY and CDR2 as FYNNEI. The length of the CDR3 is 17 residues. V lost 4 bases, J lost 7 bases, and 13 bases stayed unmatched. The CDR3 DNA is TGTGCCAGCAGTGTTGATTTTGGGACTAGCGTCGGTAACATTCAGTACTTC. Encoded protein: CASSVDFGTSVGNIQYF.

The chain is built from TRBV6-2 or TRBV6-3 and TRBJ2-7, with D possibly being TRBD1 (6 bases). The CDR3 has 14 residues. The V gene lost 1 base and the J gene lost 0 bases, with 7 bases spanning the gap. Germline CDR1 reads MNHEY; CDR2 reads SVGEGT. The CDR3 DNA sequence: TGTGCCAGCAGTTACTTGGGGGCCTCCTACGAGCAGTACTTC. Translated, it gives CASSYLGASYEQYF.

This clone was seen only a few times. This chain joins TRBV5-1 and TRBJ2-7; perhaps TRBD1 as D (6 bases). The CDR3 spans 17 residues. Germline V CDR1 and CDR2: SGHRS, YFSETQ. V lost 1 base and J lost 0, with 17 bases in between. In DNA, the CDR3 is TGCGCCAGCAGCTTGCCCCCCCCACAGGGCAGCTCCTACGAGCAGTACTTC. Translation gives CASSLPPPQGSSYEQYF.

The CDR3 spells CASSYLGNNNEQFF. The CDR3 DNA follows: TGTGCCAGCAGTTACCTCGGGAATAACAATGAGCAGTTCTTC. The chain has TRBV6-2 or TRBV6-3 and TRBJ2-1, with D perhaps matching TRBD2 (5 bases). Germline V lookup: CDR1 MNHEY, CDR2 SVGEGT. The CDR3 sequence is 14 residues long. Trimming stripped 2 bases from V and 5 bases from J, with 10 bases between.

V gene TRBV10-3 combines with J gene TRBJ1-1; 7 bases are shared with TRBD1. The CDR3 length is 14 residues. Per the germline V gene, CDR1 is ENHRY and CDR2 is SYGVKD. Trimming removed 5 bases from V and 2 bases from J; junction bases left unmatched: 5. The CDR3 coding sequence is TGTGCCATCAGTATCGGGACAGATAACACTGAAGCTTTCTTT. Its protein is CAISIGTDNTEAFF.

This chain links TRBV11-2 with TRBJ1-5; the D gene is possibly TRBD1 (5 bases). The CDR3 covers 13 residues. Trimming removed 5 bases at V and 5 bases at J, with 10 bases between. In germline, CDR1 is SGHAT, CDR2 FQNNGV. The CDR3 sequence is CASSGRVDQPQHF. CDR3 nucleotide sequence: TGTGCCAGCAGCGGCAGGGTTGATCAGCCCCAGCATTTT.

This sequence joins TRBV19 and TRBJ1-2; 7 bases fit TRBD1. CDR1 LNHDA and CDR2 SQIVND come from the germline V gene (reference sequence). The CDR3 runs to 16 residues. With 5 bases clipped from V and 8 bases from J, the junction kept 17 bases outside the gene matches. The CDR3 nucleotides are TGTGCCAGTAGTCCAGGACAGGTTAATCTGCTTTGGGGCTACACCTTC. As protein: CASSPGQVNLLWGYTF.

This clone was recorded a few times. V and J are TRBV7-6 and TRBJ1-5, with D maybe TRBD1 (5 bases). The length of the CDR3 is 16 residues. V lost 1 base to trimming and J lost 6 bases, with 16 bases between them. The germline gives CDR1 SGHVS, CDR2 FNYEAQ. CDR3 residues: CASSLGGRQGGQPQHF. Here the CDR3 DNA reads TGTGCCAGCAGCTTAGGAGGAAGGCAGGGAGGTCAGCCCCAGCATTTT.

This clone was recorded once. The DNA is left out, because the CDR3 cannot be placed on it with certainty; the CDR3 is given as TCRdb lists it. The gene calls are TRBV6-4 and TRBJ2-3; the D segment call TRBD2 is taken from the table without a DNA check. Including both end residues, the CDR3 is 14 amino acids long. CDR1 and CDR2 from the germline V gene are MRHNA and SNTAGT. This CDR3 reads CASSSSGSVGTQYF.

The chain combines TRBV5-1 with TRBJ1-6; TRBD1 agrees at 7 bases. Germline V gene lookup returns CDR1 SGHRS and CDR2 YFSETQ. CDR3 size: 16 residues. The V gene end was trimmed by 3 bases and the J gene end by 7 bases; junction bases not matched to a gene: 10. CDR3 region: CASSSRGRDANSPLHF. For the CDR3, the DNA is TGCGCCAGCAGCTCAAGGGGGCGCGATGCAAATTCACCCCTCCACTTT.

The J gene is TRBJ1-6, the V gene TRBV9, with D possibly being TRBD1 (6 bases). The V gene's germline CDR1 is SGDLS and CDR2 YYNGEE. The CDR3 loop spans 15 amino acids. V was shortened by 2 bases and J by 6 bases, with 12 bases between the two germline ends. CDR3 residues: CASSVHRVSNSPLHF. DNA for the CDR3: TGTGCCAGCAGCGTCCACAGGGTCAGTAATTCACCCCTCCACTTT. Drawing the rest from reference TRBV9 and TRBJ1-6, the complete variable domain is DSGVTQTPKHLITATGQRVTLRCSPRSGDLSVYWYQQSLDQGLQFLIQYYNGEERAKGNILERFSAQQFPDLHSELNLSSLELGDSALYFCASSVHRVSNSPLHFGNGTRLTVT.

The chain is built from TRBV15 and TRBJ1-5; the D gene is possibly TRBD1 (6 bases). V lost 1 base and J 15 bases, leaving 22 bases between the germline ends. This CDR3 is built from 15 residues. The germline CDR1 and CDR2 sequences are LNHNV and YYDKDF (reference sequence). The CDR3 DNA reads TGTGCCACCAGCAGAGGCGGGGGCAGTCGGCAGATAGGGCATTTT. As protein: CATSRGGGSRQIGHF.

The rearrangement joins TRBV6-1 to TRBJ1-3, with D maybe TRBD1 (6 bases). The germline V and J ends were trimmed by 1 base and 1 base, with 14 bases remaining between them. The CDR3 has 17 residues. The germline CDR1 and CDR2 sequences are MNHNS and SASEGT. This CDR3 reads CASSEGRGAASGNTIYF. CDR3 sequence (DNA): TGTGCCAGCAGTGAAGGGCGGGGGGCCGCTTCTGGAAACACCATATATTTT.

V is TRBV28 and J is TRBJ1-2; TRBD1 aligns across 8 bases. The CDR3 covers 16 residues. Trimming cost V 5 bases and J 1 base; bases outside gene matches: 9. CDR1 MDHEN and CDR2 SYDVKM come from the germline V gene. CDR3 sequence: CASSRPGQGHNYGYTF. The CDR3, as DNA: TGTGCCAGCAGTCGACCTGGACAGGGCCATAACTATGGCTACACCTTC.

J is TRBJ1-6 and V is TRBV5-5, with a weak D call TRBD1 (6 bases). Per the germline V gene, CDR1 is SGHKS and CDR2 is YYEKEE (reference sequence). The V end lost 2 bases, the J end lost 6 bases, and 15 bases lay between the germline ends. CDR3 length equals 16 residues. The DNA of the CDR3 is TGTGCCAGCAGCTTAGGGGCCGGGACATCTAATTCACCCCTCCACTTT. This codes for CASSLGAGTSNSPLHF.

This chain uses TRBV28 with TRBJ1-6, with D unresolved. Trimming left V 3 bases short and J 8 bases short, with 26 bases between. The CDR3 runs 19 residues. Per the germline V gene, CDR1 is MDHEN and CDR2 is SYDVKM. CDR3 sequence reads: CASSFRGLLGPGGYSPLHF. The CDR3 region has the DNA TGTGCCAGCAGTTTTCGGGGTTTGCTAGGACCGGGAGGTTATTCACCCCTCCACTTT.